This paragraph covers one TCR beta chain sequence. Its antigen is still unknown. The entry originates in a study of cytomegalovirus exposure and HLA in healthy donors. Study results and limitations: Reportedly, fewer N-insertions than the approximately 680-donor mean appeared in an Asian-associated ancestry cluster in a later analysis.

PCR involved 60 Vbeta and 13 Jbeta primers. TCRdb's copy holds only in-frame clones and misses some; the assay was immunoSEQ multiplex PCR. The top ten hold about 2.7% of the sample, which has some 150,000 clones, roughly 70% seen once. The V gene's germline CDR1 is MNHEY and CDR2 SMNVEV (reference sequence). V dropped 8 bases and J dropped 0 bases, with 10 bases sitting between them. This CDR3 is built from 14 residues. The sample taken for sequencing was PBMCs. This TCR came from a woman younger than 45 in good health and CMV-seronegative. This rearrangement joins TRBV27 to TRBJ2-2; no clear D gene. The CDR3 DNA sequence: TGTGCCAGCCTCAGTCTCGCGAACACCGGGGAGCTGTTTTTT. Protein sequence: CASLSLANTGELFF.